This TCR beta chain was sequenced during a study of response to subunit inactivated influenza vaccine. Study observations and caveats: The authors suggested that every seasonal influenza vaccination recruits few new T cells.

This clonotype turned up a few times. Its antigen is undetermined. Via MiXCR, TCRdb re-called the RT-PCR reads, giving one row per CDR3 protein. The sample contains approximately 500,000 distinct CDR3 sequences, 10% to 15% of which appear only once. The source was PBMCs from blood, collected about 6 weeks after vaccination. The clonotype was recovered from a man aged 45-60 years who received an inactivated influenza vaccine.

The CDR3 here is CASSLGDRSSKLFF. In nucleotides, the CDR3 is TGTGCCAGCAGCTTAGGGGACAGGAGTAGTAAACTGTTTTTT. The V and J genes are TRBV7-2 and TRBJ1-4, with TRBD1 matching over 8 bases. Germline lookup yields CDR1 SGHTA and CDR2 FQGNSA. The CDR3 is 14 amino acids. The V gene end was trimmed by 1 base and the J gene end by 11 bases; junction bases not matched to a gene: 6.